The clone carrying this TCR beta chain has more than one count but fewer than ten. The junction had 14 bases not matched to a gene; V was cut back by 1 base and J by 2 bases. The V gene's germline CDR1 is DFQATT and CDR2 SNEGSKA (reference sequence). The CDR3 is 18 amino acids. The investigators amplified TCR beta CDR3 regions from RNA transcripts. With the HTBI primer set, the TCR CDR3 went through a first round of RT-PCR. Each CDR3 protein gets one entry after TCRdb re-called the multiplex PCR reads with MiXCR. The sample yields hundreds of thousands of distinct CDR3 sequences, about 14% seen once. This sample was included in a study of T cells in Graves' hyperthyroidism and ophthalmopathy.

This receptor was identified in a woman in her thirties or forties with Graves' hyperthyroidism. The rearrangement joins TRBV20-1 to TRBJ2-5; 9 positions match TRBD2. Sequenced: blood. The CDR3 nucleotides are TGCAGTGCTAGAGGGGTAGGGACTAGCCCGAACTCACAAGAGACCCAGTACTTC. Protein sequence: CSARGVGTSPNSQETQYF.